Following are 17 T cell receptor beta chains from one sample sequenced in a study of blood T cell repertoires in COVID-19 (dated by TCRdb to about 2020). The library was prepared using the immunoSEQ multiplex PCR assay. Sourced from immuneACCESS, this table was stored by TCRdb with only in-frame sequences that have V and J called. A share of the clones is absent; for the studies checked, an unresolved V gene accounts for under half, and the remainder has no known explanation. The sample table contains 200,000 to 250,000 clones; only one count was recorded for around 89% of them. The ten largest clonotypes hold 3% to 3.5% of the sample. Sequencing input: PBMCs or T cells enriched from blood (not recorded which). The receptors originated from a woman aged 18-29 years in a cohort exposed to, infected with or recovered from COVID-19 (not recorded which).

The rearrangement joins TRBV27 to TRBJ1-1, with D perhaps TRBD1 (5 bases). Per germline, CDR1 MNHEY and CDR2 SMNVEV (reference sequence). Trimming stripped 3 bases from V and 11 bases from J, with 22 bases between. This CDR3 comprises 15 residues. Written as DNA, the CDR3 is TGTGCCAGCAGTTTCCTTCCAGGGCAGGCGGTTGAGGCTTTCTTT. Protein product: CASSFLPGQAVEAFF.

The chain links TRBV10-1 to TRBJ2-3, with TRBD2 matching over 10 bases. Per germline, CDR1 WNHNN and CDR2 SYGVQD (reference sequence). Trimming cost V 3 bases and J 4 bases; bases outside gene matches: 7. The CDR3 sequence is 16 residues long. CDR3 in amino acids: CASSDGAGGLPDTQYF. The CDR3 DNA is TGCGCCAGCAGTGACGGAGCGGGAGGGCTCCCAGATACGCAGTATTTT.

Only one count was recorded for this clone. The chain has TRBV7-2 and TRBJ1-4, with D unresolved. V dropped 1 base and J dropped 7 bases, with 7 bases sitting between them. The CDR3 is 13 amino acids. Germline loops: CDR1 SGHTA, CDR2 FQGNSA. CDR3 bases: TGTGCCAGCAGCTTAGTCGGCGGTGAAAAACTGTTTTTT. It translates to CASSLVGGEKLFF.

The chain links TRBV2 to TRBJ1-5; D is uncertain. The V gene's germline CDR1 is SNHLY and CDR2 FYNNEI. With 6 bases removed from V and 5 bases from J, the gap between germline ends came to 11 bases. The CDR3 is made up of 13 amino acids. CDR3 amino acids: CASSLGSHQPQHF. The CDR3 region has the DNA TGTGCCAGCAGCCTTGGGAGCCATCAGCCCCAGCATTTT.

The chain uses TRBV19 and TRBJ2-4; 12 nucleotides agree with TRBD2. Germline CDR1 LNHDA, CDR2 SQIVND (reference sequence). Trimming cost V 2 bases and J 0 bases; bases outside gene matches: 11. The CDR3 contains 20 residues. The CDR3 reads CASSINSLAGGTIAKNIQYF. DNA for the CDR3: TGTGCCAGTAGTATAAATAGTCTAGCGGGGGGGACGATAGCCAAAAACATTCAGTACTTC.

The V gene is TRBV9, the J gene TRBJ2-3; 7 nucleotides agree with TRBD2. Germline V lookup: CDR1 SGDLS, CDR2 YYNGEE. The CDR3 runs 15 residues. The V gene end was trimmed by 4 bases and the J gene end by 2 bases; junction bases not matched to a gene: 7. The CDR3: CASSTPSGNTDTQYF. Here the CDR3 DNA reads TGTGCCAGCAGCACCCCTAGCGGAAACACAGATACGCAGTATTTT.

The chain employs TRBV5-8 and TRBJ2-6; the D is unclear. The CDR3 totals 12 residues. Germline V lookup: CDR1 SGHTS, CDR2 YDEGEE. The V end was cut by 0 bases, the J end by 9 bases, with 4 bases between. CDR3 nucleotide sequence: TGTGCCAGCAGCTTGGTTCACAACGTCCTGACTTTC. This encodes CASSLVHNVLTF.

This clone was counted once. The chain's CDR3 is CASSVGGWNLYGYTF. CDR3 nucleotide sequence: TGTGCCAGCAGCGTAGGAGGTTGGAACCTGTATGGCTACACCTTC. The chain combines TRBV9 with TRBJ1-2; D not resolved. Germline V gene data show CDR1 as SGDLS and CDR2 as YYNGEE. With 0 bases removed from V and 5 bases from J, the gap between germline ends came to 14 bases. This CDR3 has 15 amino acids.

The chain combines TRBV4-1 with TRBJ1-1; 7 nucleotides agree with TRBD1. Germline lookup yields CDR1 MGHRA and CDR2 YSYEKL. V shed 4 bases, J shed 6 bases, and the junction held 5 bases outside the gene matches. The CDR3 has 13 amino acids. The CDR3 bases are TGCGCCAGCAGCCTCGACAGGGAACCTGAAGCTTTCTTT. Protein sequence: CASSLDREPEAFF.

This chain links TRBV5-5 with TRBJ2-1; D remains unclear. There are 12 residues in the CDR3. The V end lost 6 bases, the J end lost 7 bases, and 11 bases lay between the germline ends. Germline CDR1 SGHKS, CDR2 YYEKEE (reference sequence). CDR3 sequence reads: CASTLSWNEQFF. The DNA for the CDR3 is TGTGCCAGCACCCTAAGTTGGAATGAGCAGTTCTTC.

The table lists this clone with a few counts. The CDR3 DNA reads as TGTGCCAGCAGTAAAACTCAGGGTCCCGAGCAGTACTTC. Translation gives CASSKTQGPEQYF. The V and J genes are TRBV6-5 and TRBJ2-7; D is possibly TRBD1 (5 bases). V shed 5 bases and J shed 6 bases, with 14 bases lying between them. CDR3 length: 13 amino acids. Germline V lookup: CDR1 MNHEY, CDR2 SVGAGI.

The rearrangement uses TRBV7-9 and TRBJ2-7; 10 bases align to TRBD1. The CDR3 sequence is 14 residues long. V shed 4 bases, J shed 3 bases, and the junction held 3 bases outside the gene matches. CDR1 and CDR2 (germline): SEHNR, FQNEAQ (reference sequence). The CDR3 region is CASSSGTGVYEQYF. Written as DNA, the CDR3 is TGTGCCAGCAGCTCCGGGACAGGGGTCTACGAGCAGTACTTC.

The rearrangement links TRBV9 to TRBJ2-3, with TRBD2 as a possible D gene (5 bases). This CDR3 has 15 residues. Germline CDR1 is SGDLS and CDR2 is YYNGEE. Deletions cut 0 bases from V and 1 base from J, with 9 bases between. CDR3 protein: CASSVASYGTDTQYF. The CDR3 nucleotides read TGTGCCAGCAGCGTAGCTAGCTATGGCACAGATACGCAGTATTTT.

This clone was detected only a few times. J is TRBJ1-5 and V is TRBV19; D not certain. The CDR3 contains 13 residues. Germline loops: CDR1 LNHDA, CDR2 SQIVND (reference sequence). The ends were cut back, 4 bases at V and 5 bases at J, with 9 bases in the middle. Here the CDR3 reads CASSSQRDQPQHF. CDR3 bases: TGTGCCAGTAGTAGTCAGCGGGATCAGCCCCAGCATTTT.

V gene TRBV5-1 combines with J gene TRBJ1-1, with TRBD1 identical over 8 bases. The J segment lost 4 bases and the V segment lost 0 bases, leaving 2 bases of the junction unmatched. CDR1 is SGHRS, CDR2 YFSETQ, per germline. This CDR3 contains 14 residues. The CDR3, as DNA: TGCGCCAGCAGCTTGGCAGGGGGCAGCACTGAAGCTTTCTTT. This translates into CASSLAGGSTEAFF.

This chain links TRBV9 with TRBJ2-5; D ambiguous. Trimming pared 0 bases from V and 5 bases from J, leaving 11 bases between. The CDR3 is 14 amino acids. Looked up from germline, CDR1 is SGDLS and CDR2 is YYNGEE. In nucleotides, the CDR3 is TGTGCCAGCAGCGTAGAGAACTCTTGGGAGACCCAGTACTTC. It yields the protein CASSVENSWETQYF.

V and J are TRBV2 and TRBJ2-2; the D gene is possibly TRBD1 (5 bases). CDR3 size: 14 residues. Germline V CDR1 and CDR2: SNHLY, FYNNEI. Trimming took off 4 bases at V and 5 bases at J, with 11 bases between the two ends. The CDR3, as DNA: TGTGCCAGCAGTGGAACAGGTGTGACCGGGGAGCTGTTTTTT. Amino acid sequence: CASSGTGVTGELFF.